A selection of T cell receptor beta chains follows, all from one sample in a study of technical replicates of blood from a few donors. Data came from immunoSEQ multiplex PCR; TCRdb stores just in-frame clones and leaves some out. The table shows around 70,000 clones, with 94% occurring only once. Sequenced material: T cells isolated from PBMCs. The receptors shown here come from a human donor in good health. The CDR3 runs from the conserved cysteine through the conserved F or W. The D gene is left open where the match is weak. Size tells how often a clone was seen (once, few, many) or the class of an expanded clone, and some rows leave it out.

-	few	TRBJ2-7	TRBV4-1	CASSQDNGGPYEQYF	TGCGCCAGCAGCCAAGATAACGGGGGACCCTACGAGCAGTACTTC
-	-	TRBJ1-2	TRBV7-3	CASSLRHNRVTDYGYTF	TGTGCCAGCAGCTTAAGGCACAACAGGGTCACCGACTATGGCTACACCTTC
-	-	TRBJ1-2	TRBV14	CASSLSSGMTNYGYTF	TGTGCCAGCAGCCTATCGTCCGGGATGACTAACTATGGCTACACCTTC
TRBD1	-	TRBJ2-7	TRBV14	CASSRGQGAREQYF	TGTGCCAGCAGCCGGGGACAGGGGGCGAGAGAGCAGTACTTC
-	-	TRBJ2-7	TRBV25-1	CASSEGGREYEQYF	TGTGCCAGCAGTGAAGGGGGCAGGGAGTACGAGCAGTACTTC
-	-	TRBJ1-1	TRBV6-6	CASSWANTEAFF	TGTGCCAGCAGTTGGGCTAACACTGAAGCTTTCTTT
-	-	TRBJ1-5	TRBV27	CASSLSGGDNQPQHF	TGTGCCAGCAGTTTATCAGGGGGGGACAATCAGCCCCAGCATTTT
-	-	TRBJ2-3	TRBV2	CASTSSTDTQYF	TGTGCCAGCACCAGTAGCACAGATACGCAGTATTTT
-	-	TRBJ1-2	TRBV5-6	CASSFKQDWHLGYTF	TGTGCCAGCAGCTTTAAACAGGATTGGCACCTGGGCTACACCTTC
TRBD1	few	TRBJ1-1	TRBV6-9	CASSYTGVEAFF	TGTGCCAGCAGTTATACAGGGGTTGAAGCTTTCTTT
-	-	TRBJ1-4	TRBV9	CASSLSLDKGNEKLFF	TGTGCCAGCAGTCTTTCGCTGGACAAGGGGAATGAAAAACTGTTTTTT
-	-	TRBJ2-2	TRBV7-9	CASSGKRGGAWAGELFF	TGTGCCAGCAGCGGAAAAAGGGGCGGGGCGTGGGCCGGGGAGCTGTTTTTT
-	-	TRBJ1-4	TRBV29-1	CSVVTGKNEKLFF	TGCAGCGTTGTCACAGGGAAAAATGAAAAACTGTTTTTT
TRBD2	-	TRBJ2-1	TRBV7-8	CASSSGLAGRLNYNEQFF	TGTGCCAGCAGCTCGGGACTAGCGGGCAGATTAAACTACAATGAGCAGTTCTTC
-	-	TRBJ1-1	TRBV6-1	CAILRGEAFF	TGTGCCATCCTTCGAGGGGAAGCTTTCTTT
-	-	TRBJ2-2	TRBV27	CASSSETGRYGTGELFF	TGTGCCAGCAGTTCCGAGACAGGGAGGTACGGAACCGGGGAGCTGTTTTTT
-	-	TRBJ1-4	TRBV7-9	CASSRSQGFDEKLFF	TGTGCCAGCAGCAGAAGTCAGGGATTCGATGAAAAACTGTTTTTT
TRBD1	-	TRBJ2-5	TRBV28	CASSLGQGRGTQYF	TGTGCCAGCAGTCTAGGACAGGGAAGAGGGACCCAGTACTTC
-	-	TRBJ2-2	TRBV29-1	CSVVSNTGELFF	TGCAGCGTTGTCTCGAACACCGGGGAGCTGTTTTTT
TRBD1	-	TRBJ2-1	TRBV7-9	CASSLGQFSNNEQFF	TGTGCCAGCAGCTTGGGACAGTTCTCTAACAATGAGCAGTTCTTC
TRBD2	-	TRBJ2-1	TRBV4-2	CASSQDLTSGSYNEQFF	TGTGCCAGCAGCCAAGACCTGACTAGCGGGTCCTACAATGAGCAGTTCTTC
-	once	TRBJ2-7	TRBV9	CASSAGGQSYEQYF	TGTGCCAGCAGCGCAGGAGGGCAGTCCTACGAGCAGTACTTC
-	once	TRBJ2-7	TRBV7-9	CASSLESYEQYF	TGTGCCAGCAGCTTAGAGAGTTACGAGCAGTACTTC
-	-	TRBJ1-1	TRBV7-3	CASSLTGGTEAFF	TGTGCCAGCAGCTTAACGGGGGGCACTGAAGCTTTCTTT
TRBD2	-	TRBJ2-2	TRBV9	CASSVALAGDRNTGELFF	TGTGCCAGCAGCGTAGCACTAGCGGGAGATCGGAACACCGGGGAGCTGTTTTTT
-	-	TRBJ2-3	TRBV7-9	CASSDLGEVIDTQYF	TGTGCCAGCAGCGATCTGGGGGAGGTGATAGATACGCAGTATTTT
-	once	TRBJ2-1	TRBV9	CASSAPTGTFYNEQFF	TGTGCCAGCAGCGCCCCGACAGGAACGTTCTACAATGAGCAGTTCTTC
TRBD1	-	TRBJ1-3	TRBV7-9	CASSMPGQIGNTIYF	TGTGCCAGCAGCATGCCGGGACAGATAGGAAACACCATATATTTT
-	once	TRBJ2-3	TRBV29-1	CSADLGTTQYF	TGCAGCGCTGACCTGGGCACCACGCAGTATTTT
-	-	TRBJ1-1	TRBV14	CASSQDPGHYRTEAFF	TGTGCCAGCAGCCAAGATCCGGGACACTATCGGACTGAAGCTTTCTTT
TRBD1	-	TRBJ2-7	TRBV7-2	CASSPWTGHYEQYF	TGTGCCAGCAGCCCATGGACAGGTCACTACGAGCAGTACTTC
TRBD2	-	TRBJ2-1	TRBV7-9	CASSLAGTSGGRRNEQFF	TGTGCCAGCAGCTTAGCGGGGACTAGCGGGGGGCGACGCAATGAGCAGTTCTTC
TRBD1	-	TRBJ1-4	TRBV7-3	CASSLGGGWDEKLFF	TGTGCCAGCAGCTTAGGAGGGGGCTGGGATGAAAAACTGTTTTTT
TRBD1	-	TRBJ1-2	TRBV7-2	CASSSLDRDGGYTF	TGTGCCAGCAGCTCACTAGACAGGGACGGTGGCTACACCTTC
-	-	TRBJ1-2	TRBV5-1	CASSLTQTMGYTF	TGCGCCAGCAGCTTGACTCAGACAATGGGCTACACCTTC
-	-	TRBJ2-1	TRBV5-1	CASSLGITVMDEQFF	TGCGCCAGCAGCTTGGGAATCACGGTTATGGATGAGCAGTTCTTC
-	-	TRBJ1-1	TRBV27	CASSLIGELMNTEAFF	TGTGCCAGCAGTTTAATAGGGGAACTAATGAACACTGAAGCTTTCTTT
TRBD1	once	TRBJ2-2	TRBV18	CASSQGTDGGELFF	TGTGCCAGCTCACAAGGGACAGACGGCGGGGAGCTGTTTTTT
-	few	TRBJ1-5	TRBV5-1	CASSLPGKLQPQHF	TGCGCCAGCAGCTTACCGGGAAAGCTTCAGCCCCAGCATTTT
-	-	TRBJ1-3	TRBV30	CAWSVPGGLRNTIYF	TGTGCCTGGAGTGTACCTGGGGGCTTAAGGAACACCATATATTTT
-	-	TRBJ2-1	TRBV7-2	CASSLASGYSEQFF	TGTGCCAGCAGCTTAGCGTCGGGGTACAGTGAGCAGTTCTTC
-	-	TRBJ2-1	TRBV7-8	CASARRGAGNEQFF	TGTGCCAGCGCGCGTCGCGGGGCGGGTAATGAGCAGTTCTTC
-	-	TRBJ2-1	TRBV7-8	CASSKREAGDEQFF	TGTGCCAGCAGCAAGAGGGAAGCGGGCGACGAGCAGTTCTTC
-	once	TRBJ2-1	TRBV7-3	CASSFDYSKQFF	TGTGCCAGCAGCTTCGACTATAGCAAGCAGTTCTTC
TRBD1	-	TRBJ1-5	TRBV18	CASSPQGAGNQPQHF	TGTGCCAGCTCACCACAGGGGGCGGGGAATCAGCCCCAGCATTTT
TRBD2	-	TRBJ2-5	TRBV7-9	CASILEAGEETQYF	TGTGCCAGCATCCTTGAAGCGGGAGAAGAGACCCAGTACTTC
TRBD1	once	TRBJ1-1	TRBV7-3	CASSQGVGTEAFF	TGTGCCAGCAGCCAGGGGGTAGGGACTGAAGCTTTCTTT
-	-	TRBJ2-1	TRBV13	CASSLGSDEQFF	TGTGCCAGCAGCTTAGGATCGGATGAGCAGTTCTTC
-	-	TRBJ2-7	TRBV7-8	CASSLVWTPGLFYEQYF	TGTGCCAGCAGCTTAGTGTGGACCCCGGGACTCTTCTACGAGCAGTACTTC
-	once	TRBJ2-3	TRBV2	CASTNLYSSSTDTQYF	TGTGCCAGCACCAACCTATACAGTTCTAGCACAGATACGCAGTATTTT
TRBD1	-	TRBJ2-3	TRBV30	CAWSGYRGASFDTQYF	TGTGCCTGGAGTGGATACAGGGGCGCGAGTTTTGATACGCAGTATTTT
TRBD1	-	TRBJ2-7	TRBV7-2	CASSQWDRGYEQYF	TGTGCCAGCAGCCAATGGGACAGGGGCTACGAGCAGTACTTC
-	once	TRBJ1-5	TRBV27	CASSLGANQPQHF	TGTGCCAGCAGTTTAGGGGCAAATCAGCCCCAGCATTTT
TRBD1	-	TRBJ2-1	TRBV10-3	CAISDPGQGSNEQFF	TGTGCCATCAGTGATCCGGGACAGGGTTCCAATGAGCAGTTCTTC
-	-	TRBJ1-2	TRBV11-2	CASSYGNGYTF	TGTGCCAGCAGCTACGGTAATGGCTACACCTTC
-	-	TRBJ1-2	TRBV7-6	CASSLGPYRDGYTF	TGTGCCAGCAGCTTAGGACCATATCGGGATGGCTACACCTTC
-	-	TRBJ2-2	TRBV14	CASSQGRGAVAGELFF	TGTGCCAGCAGCCAAGGCAGGGGAGCAGTAGCCGGGGAGCTGTTTTTT